This T cell receptor (beta chain) emerged from a study of beta chain features in type 1 diabetes. Study-wide results and caveats: TCRB CDR3s from Type 1 diabetes patients were moderately but significantly shorter in all four CD4+ subsets.

Sorted populations were all over 98% pure. Of the isolated RNA, all was reverse transcribed, and so the sequenced material was expressed TCRB transcripts. TCRdb's copy holds only in-frame clones and misses some; the assay was immunoSEQ multiplex PCR. The sample yields about 620,000 clones, about 14% seen once. This clone was observed at least ten times. Its antigen is unknown. This CDR3 contains 13 residues. V was shortened by 5 bases and J by 5 bases, with 11 bases between the two germline ends. Germline CDR1 is SGHTA and CDR2 is FQGNSA. The rearrangement uses TRBV7-2 and TRBJ2-3; tentatively, D is TRBD2 (5 bases). The sample taken for sequencing was naive CD4+ T cells from blood. The source of this sequence is a man younger than 30 in good health. The CDR3 protein is CASSPNRGDTQYF. The CDR3 DNA reads TGTGCCAGCAGCCCGAATCGGGGAGATACGCAGTATTTT.